The clone carrying this T cell receptor beta chain occurred once. This record comes from a study of blood T cell repertoires in COVID-19. Study-wide context: Both acute and convalescent COVID-19 samples were obtained from the United States, Italy and Spain. T cells, B-cell-depleted T cells, or PBMCs provided the cDNA or gDNA that served as material.

As originally analysed: Reference gene primer amplification yielded estimated nucleated cell counts. Sequencing was performed with immunoSEQ multiplex PCR; in TCRdb, only in-frame clones are kept and a portion is missing. V and J calls and clone size come straight from that table; D and trimming were deduced from the DNA. The sample gives 70,000 to 100,000 clones, 88% of which show up once; 4.8% is in the top ten. The specimen sequenced was peripheral blood. The TCR sequence derives from a woman aged 80 or over with active COVID-19.

CDR3 sequence reads: CASSSAGLDYGYTF. The DNA of the CDR3 is TGTGCCAGCTCATCCGCGGGGCTGGACTATGGCTACACCTTC. The V gene is TRBV27, the J gene TRBJ1-2; perhaps TRBD1 as D (5 bases). The CDR3 runs to 14 residues. V lost 8 bases and J lost 3, with 16 bases in between. CDR1 is MNHEY and CDR2 is SMNVEV in the germline V gene (reference sequence).